The 9 T cell receptor beta chains below all came from one sample that was sequenced in a study of blood T cell repertoires in COVID-19. Assay: immunoSEQ multiplex PCR; the TCRdb copy retains only in-frame clones and omits some. This table has approximately 120,000 clones, around 83% appearing once. Specimen: peripheral blood. Receptors were obtained from a human donor in a cohort sampled during active COVID-19.

This clone was detected once. The rearrangement joins TRBV14 to TRBJ2-1; 10 nucleotides align to TRBD2. The CDR3 is 18 residues long. The germline gives CDR1 SGHDN, CDR2 FVKESK. The trim removed 0 bases at V and 7 bases at J, leaving 12 bases unmatched. This CDR3 is CASSQEFWLAGVRNEQFF. Written as DNA, the CDR3 is TGTGCCAGCAGCCAAGAGTTCTGGCTAGCGGGGGTGAGGAATGAGCAGTTCTTC.

The rearrangement uses TRBV7-2 and TRBJ2-1; no clear D. Trimming took off 6 bases at V and 6 bases at J, with 15 bases between the two ends. Germline values: CDR1 SGHTA, CDR2 FQGNSA. The CDR3 runs to 14 residues. Here the CDR3 DNA reads TGTGCCAGCAGTTTTAGTAATAACGGCAATGAGCAGTTCTTC. Translating gives CASSFSNNGNEQFF.

The chain uses TRBV12-3 or TRBV12-4 and TRBJ2-1, with TRBD2 matching over 12 bases. J gave up 8 bases and V 7 bases, and 3 bases lay outside the gene matches. CDR3 length: 13 residues. For the CDR3, the DNA is TGTGCCAGCACCCTAGCGGGGGGGGATGAGCAGTTCTTC. As protein: CASTLAGGDEQFF.

This clone appeared a single time. The chain uses TRBV28 and TRBJ1-5; weak D call: TRBD1 (6 bases). CDR1 and CDR2 from the germline V gene are MDHEN and SYDVKM. V lost 5 bases and J 5 bases, leaving 10 bases between the germline ends. This CDR3 spans 13 amino acids. CDR3 sequence reads: CASSQGLYQPQHF. CDR3 in DNA: TGTGCCAGCAGTCAGGGGTTGTATCAGCCCCAGCATTTT.

This rearrangement joins TRBV7-2 to TRBJ2-5; 8 bases match TRBD2. The CDR3 is made up of 14 amino acids. J gave up 4 bases and V 4 bases, and 5 bases lay outside the gene matches. CDR1 SGHTA and CDR2 FQGNSA come from the germline V gene. CDR3 in DNA: TGTGCCAGCAGCTCGGGGGGACTAGGAGAGACCCAGTACTTC. Its protein product is CASSSGGLGETQYF.

This chain links TRBV5-6 with TRBJ2-5; tentative D call: TRBD1 (5 bases). V lost 7 bases and J 5 bases, leaving 21 bases between the germline ends. Germline assignment: CDR1 SGHDT and CDR2 YYEEEE. The CDR3 covers 15 residues. The CDR3 DNA reads TGTGCCAGCGACCACAGGTCTGGGGTTCGGGAGACCCAGTACTTC. Protein product: CASDHRSGVRETQYF.

The chain has TRBV5-8 and TRBJ2-7, with a weak D call TRBD1 (6 bases). The CDR3 covers 15 residues. V was clipped by 6 bases and J by 2 bases, with 18 bases between them. In germline, CDR1 is SGHTS, CDR2 YDEGEE. This CDR3 reads CASKPGAFSTYEQYF. CDR3 sequence (DNA): TGTGCCAGCAAGCCAGGGGCCTTCTCGACCTACGAGCAGTACTTC.

The chain recombines TRBV19 with TRBJ1-2; D is unresolved. Germline V gene data show CDR1 as LNHDA and CDR2 as SQIVND (reference sequence). Trimming left V 9 bases short and J 2 bases short, with 16 bases between. This CDR3 comprises 14 residues. CDR3 bases: TGTGCCAGCCAAACAGCCGGGGTAAACTATGGCTACACCTTC. Translation: CASQTAGVNYGYTF.

The chain is built from TRBV5-1 and TRBJ2-7; 8 bases line up with TRBD1. Germline CDR1 and CDR2: SGHRS and YFSETQ. Losses at the gene ends were 2 bases for V and 3 bases for J; bases not matched to a gene: 7. This CDR3 comprises 15 residues. The CDR3, as DNA: TGCGCCAGCAGCTTATTCCCGGACAGGGACTACGAGCAGTACTTC. The encoded protein is CASSLFPDRDYEQYF.